These 17 T cell receptor beta chains were sequenced from one sample in a study of blood T cells in healthy people across ages. Alongside a J-beta primer mix, a sample-barcoded 5' primer served in a second PCR lasting roughly 7 to 11 cycles. One entry per CDR3 protein, called by TCRdb with MiXCR from the 5' RACE reads. The sample has about a million distinct CDR3 sequences; about 44% are singletons. The sequenced material came from blood. These receptors were collected from a man aged 30 to 39 in good health.

The V gene is TRBV20-1, the J gene TRBJ1-2; D may be TRBD1 (6 bases). Germline lookup yields CDR1 DFQATT and CDR2 SNEGSKA (reference sequence). The CDR3 length is 14 residues. The V end was cut by 5 bases, the J end by 1 base, with 14 bases between. In DNA, the CDR3 is TGCAGTGCTGCCCCGGAAGGGGGTAACTATGGCTACACCTTC. It translates to CSAAPEGGNYGYTF.

This clonotype has only a few counts. This chain joins TRBV20-1 and TRBJ1-5; D unresolved. Germline CDR1 is DFQATT and CDR2 is SNEGSKA (reference sequence). The V end lost 3 bases, the J end lost 0 bases, and 9 bases lay between the germline ends. This CDR3 spans 14 amino acids. The CDR3 nucleotides are TGCAGTGCTAGTGCGGGAAGTAGCAATCAGCCCCAGCATTTT. Amino acid sequence: CSASAGSSNQPQHF.

In the case of this clonotype: A read error may account for a junction end that differs from germline. The CDR3 spells CASATRLGTRYF. CDR3 in DNA: TGTGCCAGCGCGACCAGGCTAGGCACGCGGTATTTT. This chain joins TRBV28 and TRBJ2-3; D remains unclear. Germline lookup yields CDR1 MDHEN and CDR2 SYDVKM. CDR3 length: 12 amino acids.

The chain has TRBV20-1 and TRBJ2-1, with unresolved D. The V end was cut by 1 base, the J end by 8 bases, with 18 bases between. The V gene's germline CDR1 is DFQATT and CDR2 SNEGSKA (reference sequence). The CDR3 contains 15 residues. For the CDR3, the DNA is TGCAGTGCTAGAGCAGGCGGCCCAGTATACGATGAGCAGTTCTTC. The encoded protein is CSARAGGPVYDEQFF.

The gene calls are TRBV9 and TRBJ1-2, with 8 nucleotides matching TRBD1. Germline CDR1 and CDR2: SGDLS and YYNGEE. With V trimmed by 2 bases and J by 0 bases, 9 bases remained unmatched. This CDR3 has 17 residues. The chain's CDR3 is CASSVGQGANPNYGYTF. The CDR3 DNA reads as TGTGCCAGCAGCGTTGGGCAGGGGGCCAACCCTAACTATGGCTACACCTTC.

V and J are TRBV3-1 and TRBJ2-1; 10 bases line up with TRBD2. Looked up from germline, CDR1 is LGHDT and CDR2 is YNNKEL (reference sequence). Losses at the gene ends were 4 bases for V and 13 bases for J; bases not matched to a gene: 4. The CDR3 is made up of 12 amino acids. DNA for the CDR3: TGTGCCAGCAGCCTTGGACTAGCGGCACAGTTCTTC. It translates to CASSLGLAAQFF.

The chain employs TRBV11-3 and TRBJ2-3; 7 bases fit TRBD2. Germline values: CDR1 SGHNT, CDR2 YENEEA. The V gene end was trimmed by 1 base and the J gene end by 2 bases; junction bases not matched to a gene: 12. This CDR3 spans 18 amino acids. Here the CDR3 DNA reads TGTGCCAGCAGCTTAGCCTCCCTAGCGGAGGGTCCCACAGATACGCAGTATTTT. Amino acids: CASSLASLAEGPTDTQYF.

This clonotype was counted a few times. V usage is TRBV14 and J usage is TRBJ1-6; D is undetermined. Between the trimmed V and J ends, which lost 0 bases and 6 bases, there was a span of 6 bases. The V gene's germline CDR1 is SGHDN and CDR2 FVKESK. The CDR3 consists of 14 residues. As DNA, the CDR3 is TGTGCCAGCAGCCAAGAGACTCCTAATTCACCCCTCCACTTT. It yields the protein CASSQETPNSPLHF. Full variable domain (rest looked up from reference TRBV14 and TRBJ1-6): EAGVTQFPSHSVIEKGQTVTLRCDPISGHDNLYWYRRVMGKEIKFLLHFVKESKQDESGMPNNRFLAERTGGTYSTLKVQPAELEDSGVYFCASSQETPNSPLHFGNGTRLTVT.

The gene calls are TRBV15 and TRBJ2-2; no reliable D call. This CDR3 comprises 13 residues. CDR1 is LNHNV and CDR2 is YYDKDF in the germline V gene (reference sequence). Trimming removed 6 bases at V and 0 bases at J, with 5 bases between. In DNA form, the CDR3 reads TGTGCCACCAGGGTCCCGAACACCGGGGAGCTGTTTTTT. This gives the protein CATRVPNTGELFF.

J is TRBJ1-6 and V is TRBV7-2; D gene unclear. V lost 2 bases and J lost 1, with 6 bases in between. Germline values: CDR1 SGHTA, CDR2 FQGNSA. The length of the CDR3 is 15 residues. The CDR3 here is CASSLIGSYNSPLHF. As DNA, the CDR3 is TGTGCCAGCAGCTTAATTGGGTCCTATAATTCACCCCTCCACTTT.

This chain joins TRBV9 and TRBJ1-2; no clear D. The CDR3 contains 17 residues. V was cut by 0 bases and J by 4 bases, with 19 bases left in between. Germline values: CDR1 SGDLS, CDR2 YYNGEE. The CDR3 coding sequence is TGTGCCAGCAGCGTAGGGGCTGGCCTGCCCGACGGCTATGGCTACACCTTC. Its protein is CASSVGAGLPDGYGYTF.

The chain carries TRBV5-1 and TRBJ2-3, with 8 bases matching TRBD1. Per the germline V gene, CDR1 is SGHRS and CDR2 is YFSETQ. The CDR3 runs to 14 residues. The V gene end was trimmed by 4 bases and the J gene end by 4 bases; junction bases not matched to a gene: 5. The CDR3 sequence: CASSPDRAADTQYF. The CDR3 DNA follows: TGCGCCAGCAGCCCGGACAGGGCGGCAGATACGCAGTATTTT.

A note on this clonotype: The junction and the germline gene differ at one end; a read error may be behind it. This chain joins TRBV7-6 and TRBJ2-7; 8 nucleotides line up with TRBD1. Germline V gives CDR1 SGHVS, CDR2 FNYEAQ. The CDR3 totals 14 residues. The CDR3 protein is CASSVAQGAHEQYF. In nucleotides, the CDR3 is TGTGCCAGCAGCGTAGCCCAGGGGGCGCATGAGCAGTACTTC.

V gene TRBV12-3 or TRBV12-4 combines with J gene TRBJ2-1, with 7 bases matching TRBD2. With 10 bases clipped from V and 3 bases from J, the junction kept 9 bases outside the gene matches. This CDR3 comprises 14 residues. The CDR3 spells CAIKWEGFYNEQFF. For the CDR3, the DNA is TGTGCCATCAAATGGGAGGGGTTCTACAATGAGCAGTTCTTC.

This clonotype came up once. The chain is built from TRBV18 and TRBJ2-2; possibly TRBD1 or TRBD2 for D (5 bases each). Trimming took off 2 bases at V and 2 bases at J, with 9 bases between the two ends. The CDR3 is 15 amino acids. Germline V gene lookup returns CDR1 KGHSH and CDR2 LQKENI. The CDR3 nucleotides read TGTGCCAGCTCACCAAGAGGGGACAACACCGGGGAGCTGTTTTTT. As protein: CASSPRGDNTGELFF.

J is TRBJ2-5 and V is TRBV6-1; tentatively, D is TRBD1 (7 bases). V was clipped by 6 bases and J by 2 bases, with 13 bases between them. The CDR3 totals 14 residues. CDR1 is MNHNS and CDR2 is SASEGT in the germline V gene. CDR3 nucleotide sequence: TGTGCCAGCAGACCGACAGGGACTCAAGAGACCCAGTACTTC. Translating gives CASRPTGTQETQYF.

The chain is built from TRBV11-2 and TRBJ2-5; D remains unclear. The CDR3 contains 15 residues. The germline V gene encodes CDR1 SGHAT and CDR2 FQNNGV. The ends were cut back, 3 bases at V and 1 base at J, with 12 bases in the middle. This CDR3 reads CASSFRPAAQETQYF. The CDR3 nucleotides are TGTGCCAGCAGCTTTCGTCCGGCAGCCCAAGAGACCCAGTACTTC.